One and the same sample provided the 3 T cell receptor beta chains below, sequenced in a study of blood T cells in healthy people across ages. Primed by a sample-barcoded 5' primer and a J-beta primer mix, a second PCR proceeded for about 6 to 12 cycles. TCRdb re-called the 5' RACE reads through MiXCR, storing one row per CDR3 protein. The sample lists 1,800,000 or so distinct CDR3 sequences; about two fifths were seen once. The sample consisted of blood. The receptors were gathered from a human donor in good health.

The J gene is TRBJ1-2, the V gene TRBV25-1, with 8 nucleotides matching TRBD1. Per the germline V gene, CDR1 is MGHDK and CDR2 is SYGVNS. This CDR3 comprises 12 residues. The ends lost 9 bases at V and 7 bases at J; junction bases unmatched: 7. DNA of the CDR3: TGTGCCAGTCAAAACACAGGGGGTGGCTACACCTTC. Amino acid sequence: CASQNTGGGYTF.

The chain has TRBV6-1 and TRBJ1-2, with D uncertain. This CDR3 contains 14 residues. The V gene's germline CDR1 is MNHNS and CDR2 SASEGT. V lost 3 bases to trimming and J lost 4 bases, with 12 bases between them. The CDR3 sequence is CASSDNPRGYGYTF. CDR3 DNA: TGTGCCAGCAGTGATAACCCCCGAGGCTATGGCTACACCTTC.

The gene calls are TRBV24-1 and TRBJ2-1; no definite D call. V lost 7 bases, J lost 5 bases, and 11 bases lay in between. This CDR3 has 13 amino acids. Germline-derived CDR1 and CDR2 are KGHDR and SFDVKD. CDR3 amino acids: CATSLARHNEQFF. CDR3 DNA: TGTGCCACCAGCCTGGCCAGGCACAATGAGCAGTTCTTC.